The present T cell receptor beta chain was sequenced within a study of CD8 T cells in ankylosing spondylitis. Study observations and caveats: The authors found the disease-linked clones to be CD8+ and relatively rare in peripheral blood. Significant enrichment of disease-linked clones was reportedly seen in matched ankylosing spondylitis synovial fluid. Seemingly distinctive of ankylosing spondylitis blood was a TCR beta motif formed by eight highly homologous variants.

This clonotype was observed at least ten times. Its antigen is unknown. Germline V gene data show CDR1 as DFQATT and CDR2 as SNEGSKA (reference sequence). The CDR3 consists of 17 residues. V lost 2 bases to trimming and J lost 7 bases, with 26 bases between them. As the method for making TCR beta libraries, quantitative 5'-RACE with molecular barcodes was used. Each CDR3 protein gets one entry after TCRdb re-called the 5' RACE reads with MiXCR. The repertoire has approximately 140,000 distinct CDR3 sequences, 7% to 9% of them found once; the top ten carry 7.3%. The J gene is TRBJ1-1, the V gene TRBV20-1; D possibly corresponds to TRBD1 (6 bases). This TCR was recovered from a male donor with ankylosing spondylitis. Material for sequencing was synovial fluid, either unsorted or a sorted T cell fraction (not recorded which). CDR3 nucleotides: TGCAGTGCTAGAAAATTGAGAGCTATAACAGGGAATGGTGAAGCTTTCTTT. Its translation: CSARKLRAITGNGEAFF.